Presented here are 26 T cell receptor beta chains from one specimen sequenced in a study of CD8 T cells in Susac syndrome. When the RNA was reverse transcribed, random hexamers were used with an input of roughly 0.5 to 1 ug. TCRdb itself ran the immunoSEQ multiplex PCR reads through MiXCR, one entry per CDR3 protein. The data contain around 190,000 distinct CDR3 sequences, approximately 95% of them singletons. The material sequenced was CD4+ T cells from PBMCs. The receptor source for this set is a human donor in good health.

The genes are TRBV2 and TRBJ2-3; 9 bases line up with TRBD2. CDR1 and CDR2 from the germline V gene are SNHLY and FYNNEI. This CDR3 spans 14 amino acids. V was clipped by 7 bases and J by 2 bases; unmatched bases: 4. In nucleotides, the CDR3 is TGTGCCAGCATGCAGCGGGGGGACACAGATACGCAGTATTTT. Translation: CASMQRGDTDTQYF.

This clonotype was seen a handful of times. The chain links TRBV5-6 to TRBJ1-1; D gene ambiguous. Deletions cut 0 bases from V and 0 bases from J, with 6 bases between. Germline CDR1 reads SGHDT; CDR2 reads YYEEEE. The CDR3 loop spans 14 amino acids. The CDR3 nucleotides read TGTGCCAGCAGCTTGGGACTGCTGAACACTGAAGCTTTCTTT. As protein: CASSLGLLNTEAFF.

The J gene is TRBJ2-7, the V gene TRBV15; 9 bases agree with TRBD1. The CDR3 is made up of 15 amino acids. Germline V CDR1 and CDR2: LNHNV, YYDKDF (reference sequence). Trimming removed 0 bases from V and 6 bases from J; junction bases left unmatched: 6. CDR3 amino acids: CATSREGTGWREQYF. Here the CDR3 DNA reads TGTGCCACCAGCAGAGAAGGGACAGGGTGGCGCGAGCAGTACTTC. The entire variable domain, with the rest obtained from reference TRBV15 and TRBJ2-7, is as follows: DAMVIQNPRYQVTQFGKPVTLSCSQTLNHNVMYWYQQKSSQAPKLLFHYYDKDFNNEADTPDNFQSRRPNTSFCFLDIRSPGLGDTAMYLCATSREGTGWREQYFGPGTRLTVT.

The gene calls are TRBV3-1 and TRBJ1-1; D remains unclear. The CDR3 contains 13 residues. V lost 4 bases, J lost 2 bases, and 8 bases lay in between. Per germline, CDR1 LGHDT and CDR2 YNNKEL (reference sequence). The CDR3 DNA reads as TGTGCCAGCAGCCCTATAAGAAACACTGAAGCTTTCTTT. It codes for CASSPIRNTEAFF.

The genes are TRBV7-2 and TRBJ1-2; D gene unclear. This CDR3 has 13 amino acids. Trimming took off 0 bases at V and 2 bases at J, with 4 bases between the two ends. Germline V lookup: CDR1 SGHTA, CDR2 FQGNSA. CDR3 bases: TGTGCCAGCAGCTTAGCCAGCAACTATGGCTACACCTTC. It codes for CASSLASNYGYTF.

V usage is TRBV20-1 and J usage is TRBJ2-2, with D possibly matching TRBD2 (6 bases). V was trimmed by 1 base and J by 3 bases, leaving 12 bases between them. The germline CDR1 and CDR2 sequences are DFQATT and SNEGSKA (reference sequence). The CDR3 loop spans 15 amino acids. The CDR3 sequence: CSARVSGGDTGELFF. As DNA, the CDR3 is TGCAGTGCTAGAGTTAGCGGAGGGGACACCGGGGAGCTGTTTTTT.

V is TRBV5-1 and J is TRBJ2-3; D gene uncertain. V gave up 2 bases and J gave up 1 base, with 8 bases separating them. Germline V lookup: CDR1 SGHRS, CDR2 YFSETQ. CDR3 length: 14 residues. The CDR3 DNA follows: TGCGCCAGCAGCTTTTGGCAGGGCACAGATACGCAGTATTTT. It codes for CASSFWQGTDTQYF.

The rearrangement links TRBV3-1 to TRBJ2-7; D gene ambiguous. The V end lost 2 bases, the J end lost 0 bases, and 11 bases lay between the germline ends. CDR3 length: 15 residues. Germline V gene data show CDR1 as LGHDT and CDR2 as YNNKEL (reference sequence). The CDR3 DNA sequence: TGTGCCAGCAGCCAAAACGGACCAAGCTCCTACGAGCAGTACGTC. This sequence encodes CASSQNGPSSYEQYV.

CDR3: CSACPGLGEKLFF. The CDR3 region has the DNA TGCAGCGCCTGCCCGGGGTTGGGAGAAAAACTGTTTTTT. This chain connects TRBV29-1 to TRBJ1-4, with D unresolved. In germline, CDR1 is SQVTM, CDR2 ANQGSEA. CDR3 size: 13 residues. Trimming shortened V by 7 bases and J by 8 bases, and 17 bases separated the two germline ends.

This clonotype was seen once. The rearrangement joins TRBV5-4 to TRBJ1-2; tentative D call: TRBD1 (5 bases). This CDR3 contains 13 residues. Germline V gene lookup returns CDR1 SGHNT and CDR2 YYREEE (reference sequence). The V end lost 7 bases, the J end lost 5 bases, and 15 bases lay between the germline ends. The CDR3 loop is CASAPGREYGYTF. CDR3 sequence (DNA): TGTGCCAGCGCCCCGGGACGGGAGTATGGCTACACCTTC.

This chain uses TRBV7-2 with TRBJ2-4; 9 bases map to TRBD2. Trimming removed 1 base from V and 5 bases from J; junction bases left unmatched: 9. This CDR3 region has 17 residues. Germline V gene sequence: CDR1 SGHTA, CDR2 FQGNSA. This chain's CDR3 is CASSLVASGNGENIQYF. The CDR3 bases are TGTGCCAGCAGCTTAGTAGCTAGCGGGAATGGAGAAAACATTCAGTACTTC.

The gene calls are TRBV5-4 and TRBJ2-4, with D maybe TRBD1 (5 bases). V lost 4 bases and J 0 bases, leaving 8 bases between the germline ends. The germline gives CDR1 SGHNT, CDR2 YYREEE (reference sequence). This CDR3 comprises 14 residues. The CDR3 DNA sequence: TGTGCCAGCAGCGGAGACAGAGCCAAAAACATTCAGTACTTC. Translation gives CASSGDRAKNIQYF.

The CDR3 here is CASSIERQAYEQYF. Written as DNA, the CDR3 is TGTGCCAGTAGTATCGAGAGGCAGGCCTACGAGCAGTACTTC. The chain carries TRBV19 and TRBJ2-7; no firm D call. Between the trimmed V and J ends, which lost 3 bases and 2 bases, there was a span of 11 bases. The CDR3 runs 14 residues. Germline V CDR1 and CDR2: LNHDA, SQIVND (reference sequence).

The CDR3 nucleotides read TGTGCCTGGAGTTCAACAGGATATGGCTACACCTTC. This gives the protein CAWSSTGYGYTF. This chain uses TRBV30 with TRBJ1-2; TRBD1 might be the D (5 bases). With 2 bases removed from V and 5 bases from J, the gap between germline ends came to 9 bases. CDR1 is GTSNPN, CDR2 SVGIG, per germline (reference sequence). The CDR3 runs to 12 residues.

The genes are TRBV7-9 and TRBJ1-2, with D perhaps matching TRBD1 (5 bases). Germline V gene lookup returns CDR1 SEHNR and CDR2 FQNEAQ (reference sequence). Trimming removed 5 bases at V and 8 bases at J, with 15 bases between. The CDR3 covers 13 residues. CDR3 bases: TGTGCCAGCAGCCCGGGACCTTCGTGGGGCTACACCTTC. Protein product: CASSPGPSWGYTF.

This chain links TRBV7-2 with TRBJ2-7, with 9 bases matching TRBD2. Trimming at V came to 5 bases and at J to 5 bases, leaving 13 bases not matched to a gene. The CDR3 has 16 residues. Germline assignment: CDR1 SGHTA and CDR2 FQGNSA. For the CDR3, the DNA is TGTGCCAGCAGCCCCTCCTCCCGAGCGGGGGGTGACGAGCAGTACTTC. This gives the protein CASSPSSRAGGDEQYF.

J is TRBJ1-4 and V is TRBV29-1; 7 bases agree with TRBD1. Trimming at V came to 4 bases and at J to 7 bases, leaving 6 bases not matched to a gene. This CDR3 has 13 residues. CDR1 is SQVTM, CDR2 ANQGSEA, per germline. The CDR3 DNA reads TGCAGCGTTGGGAACCGGGACAGTGAAAAACTGTTTTTT. It yields the protein CSVGNRDSEKLFF.

This clonotype was recorded once. The V gene is TRBV25-1, the J gene TRBJ2-5; D uncertain. The CDR3 spans 11 residues. The V end was cut by 7 bases, the J end by 1 base, with 4 bases between. Per germline, CDR1 MGHDK and CDR2 SYGVNS. DNA of the CDR3: TGTGCCAGCATGGGCCAAGAGACCCAGTACTTC. Translating it yields CASMGQETQYF.

The J gene is TRBJ2-5, the V gene TRBV6-5; D might be TRBD1 (5 bases). V lost 2 bases and J 7 bases, leaving 11 bases between the germline ends. The CDR3 is made up of 13 amino acids. The germline V gene has CDR1 MNHEY and CDR2 SVGAGI. CDR3 protein: CASSYGASGTQYF. For the CDR3, the DNA is TGTGCCAGCAGTTACGGGGCTTCAGGGACCCAGTACTTC.

The CDR3: CASRGQGFKETQYF. The CDR3 bases are TGTGCCAGCAGGGGACAGGGATTTAAAGAGACCCAGTACTTC. The V gene is TRBV28, the J gene TRBJ2-5, with 9 nucleotides matching TRBD1. This CDR3 is 14 amino acids long. The V and J ends lost 6 bases and 3 bases, in that order; junction bases with no gene match: 5. Germline V lookup: CDR1 MDHEN, CDR2 SYDVKM.

The CDR3 reads CASSLTSGEQFF. CDR3 coding DNA: TGTGCCAGCAGCTTGACTAGCGGCGAGCAGTTCTTC. The J gene is TRBJ2-1, the V gene TRBV7-9; 9 bases align to TRBD2. The CDR3 contains 12 residues. V lost 3 bases, J lost 10 bases, and 1 base stayed unmatched. Germline loops: CDR1 SEHNR, CDR2 FQNEAQ (reference sequence).

This chain uses TRBV7-2 with TRBJ1-2; 8 nucleotides line up with TRBD1. V was pared by 4 bases and J by 6 bases, with 10 bases of the junction left unmatched. In germline, CDR1 is SGHTA, CDR2 FQGNSA. This CDR3 has 15 amino acids. The CDR3 loop reads CASSSGQVSLDGYTF. In DNA, the CDR3 is TGTGCCAGCAGCTCGGGACAGGTATCGCTCGATGGCTACACCTTC.

The chain combines TRBV29-1 with TRBJ2-5; 8 bases align to TRBD1. CDR1 is SQVTM and CDR2 is ANQGSEA in the germline V gene. The CDR3 has 15 amino acids. Trimming cost V 7 bases and J 2 bases; bases outside gene matches: 12. This CDR3 is CSDSNDRGGQETQYF. The CDR3 coding sequence is TGCAGCGATTCTAACGACAGGGGTGGTCAAGAGACCCAGTACTTC. Full variable domain (rest looked up from reference TRBV29-1 and TRBJ2-5): SAVISQKPSRDICQRGTSLTIQCQVDSQVTMMFWYRQQPGQSLTLIATANQGSEATYESGFVIDKFPISRPNLTFSTLTVSNMSPEDSSIYLCSDSNDRGGQETQYFGPGTRLLVL.

This clonotype was detected only once. The chain couples TRBV4-1 to TRBJ2-1; no clear D gene. The CDR3 loop spans 11 amino acids. V was clipped by 1 base and J by 13 bases, with 8 bases between them. Germline V gene sequence: CDR1 MGHRA, CDR2 YSYEKL. The CDR3 DNA is TGCGCCAGCAGCCAAGCAATGAGACAGTTCTTC. Translation: CASSQAMRQFF.

This clonotype was detected only once. J is TRBJ2-2 and V is TRBV29-1; D not certain. The CDR3 is 14 amino acids. Per the germline V gene, CDR1 is SQVTM and CDR2 is ANQGSEA. Trimming removed 7 bases from V and 4 bases from J, with 16 bases in between. The CDR3 sequence is CSAGPGRVTGELFF. The CDR3 DNA reads as TGCAGCGCCGGACCGGGTCGAGTCACCGGGGAGCTGTTTTTT.

This chain's CDR3 is CASSLPTEGSYEQYF. In nucleotides, the CDR3 is TGCGCCAGCAGCTTGCCGACAGAGGGATCCTACGAGCAGTACTTC. This rearrangement joins TRBV5-1 to TRBJ2-7; either TRBD1 or TRBD2 may fit D (5 bases each). Germline loops: CDR1 SGHRS, CDR2 YFSETQ. This CDR3 has 15 residues. V gave up 1 base and J gave up 1 base, with 12 bases separating them.